Listed here are 12 T cell receptor beta chains from one sample, sequenced in a study of T cell responses to AZD1222 COVID-19 vaccine. Libraries were prepared by immunoSEQ multiplex PCR; TCRdb keeps only in-frame clonotypes and omits some of them. Here the sample spans around 100,000 clones, around 85% being singletons. The sequenced sample was peripheral blood, obtained 28 days after the second AZD1222 dose. The receptors were gathered from an adult who received the AZD1222 COVID-19 vaccine.

The chain uses TRBV19 and TRBJ1-2; D call uncertain. Trimming took 2 bases from V and 4 from J, leaving 14 bases between them. The CDR3 loop spans 15 amino acids. Germline CDR1 LNHDA, CDR2 SQIVND (reference sequence). CDR3 sequence reads: CASSIRRGMSYGYTF. The CDR3 region has the DNA TGTGCCAGTAGTATAAGGCGGGGAATGAGCTATGGCTACACCTTC.

V is TRBV5-8 and J is TRBJ1-3; 8 bases fit TRBD1. CDR1 SGHTS and CDR2 YDEGEE come from the germline V gene. This CDR3 is built from 17 residues. Germline trimming cut 2 bases from V and 3 bases from J; bases unmatched to any gene: 10. The CDR3 sequence: CASSLSDRATYGNTIYF. CDR3 DNA sequence: TGTGCCAGCAGCTTATCGGACAGGGCAACGTATGGAAACACCATATATTTT.

The rearrangement links TRBV11-2 to TRBJ2-2; either TRBD1 or TRBD2 may supply D (5 bases each). CDR1 and CDR2 from the germline V gene are SGHAT and FQNNGV. The CDR3 loop spans 13 amino acids. V lost 8 bases to trimming and J lost 7 bases, with 14 bases between them. CDR3 amino acids: CASLLHGGGELFF. For the CDR3, the DNA is TGTGCCAGCCTGCTCCATGGGGGCGGGGAGCTGTTTTTT. Full variable domain (outside the CDR3, taken from reference TRBV11-2 and TRBJ2-2): EAGVAQSPRYKIIEKRQSVAFWCNPISGHATLYWYQQILGQGPKLLIQFQNNGVVDDSQLPKDRFSAERLKGVDSTLKIQPAKLEDSAVYLCASLLHGGGELFFGEGSRLTVL.

The chain combines TRBV6-5 with TRBJ2-7; D might be TRBD1 or TRBD2, each matching 5 bases. V dropped 5 bases and J dropped 6 bases, with 14 bases sitting between them. This CDR3 has 13 residues. Germline V gives CDR1 MNHEY, CDR2 SVGAGI. CDR3 DNA: TGTGCCAGCAGTCCCCCCGGGGCGGTCGAGCAGTACTTC. Its translation is CASSPPGAVEQYF.

This clone has only a few counts. The rearrangement links TRBV27 to TRBJ1-5; unclear D gene. Germline assignment: CDR1 MNHEY and CDR2 SMNVEV (reference sequence). V lost 2 bases, J lost 6 bases, and 8 bases lay in between. The CDR3 length is 13 residues. CDR3 loop: CASSLGWGQPQHF. CDR3 nucleotides: TGTGCCAGCAGTTTAGGGTGGGGTCAGCCCCAGCATTTT.

The rearrangement links TRBV7-9 to TRBJ2-1; D is perhaps TRBD1 (6 bases). Trimming took 1 base from V and 0 from J, leaving 16 bases between them. The CDR3 is made up of 18 amino acids. Germline CDR1 is SEHNR and CDR2 is FQNEAQ (reference sequence). The CDR3 region has the DNA TGTGCCAGCAGCTTAGGGTTTACAGGGCATAGCTCCTACAATGAGCAGTTCTTC. It specifies CASSLGFTGHSSYNEQFF.

CDR3 sequence reads: CASEDSGTDYGYTF. CDR3 DNA sequence: TGTGCCAGCGAAGATTCCGGGACCGATTATGGCTACACCTTC. J is TRBJ1-2 and V is TRBV6-5, with D maybe TRBD1 (5 bases). Germline CDR1 and CDR2: MNHEY and SVGAGI. This CDR3 is built from 14 residues. The ends were cut back, 8 bases at V and 5 bases at J, with 18 bases in the middle.

The J gene is TRBJ1-3, the V gene TRBV19; no clear D. CDR1 and CDR2 from the germline V gene are LNHDA and SQIVND (reference sequence). V was pared by 3 bases and J by 0 bases, with 9 bases between. CDR3 length equals 15 residues. CDR3 sequence (DNA): TGTGCCAGTAGTATCCGGGGAGTCTCTGGAAACACCATATATTTT. Protein sequence: CASSIRGVSGNTIYF.

The genes are TRBV7-3 and TRBJ2-6; D possibly uses TRBD1 or TRBD2 (5 bases each). The CDR3 runs to 14 residues. The germline V gene encodes CDR1 SGHTA and CDR2 FQGTGA. The V end was cut by 2 bases, the J end by 4 bases, with 6 bases between. CDR3 sequence: CASSLGGGANVLTF. CDR3 sequence (DNA): TGTGCCAGCAGCTTAGGGGGAGGGGCCAACGTCCTGACTTTC.

This clone was recorded only once. This rearrangement joins TRBV18 to TRBJ1-5, with a possible D match to TRBD1 (5 bases). Germline V lookup: CDR1 KGHSH, CDR2 LQKENI. The CDR3 contains 15 residues. Trimming pared 4 bases from V and 1 base from J, leaving 11 bases between. The CDR3 DNA reads as TGTGCCAGCTCACAAAGCCGGGACAGCAATCAGCCCCAGCATTTT. It translates to CASSQSRDSNQPQHF.

V gene TRBV10-3 combines with J gene TRBJ2-2, with D perhaps matching TRBD2 (5 bases). The CDR3 has 19 residues. Trimming stripped 6 bases from V and 6 bases from J, with 29 bases between. Germline V gives CDR1 ENHRY, CDR2 SYGVKD. The CDR3 region has the DNA TGTGCCATCAGCGCGTCTACCGGGTCGCCCGGAGGTCGGTCCGGGGAGCTGTTTTTT. This gives the protein CAISASTGSPGGRSGELFF.

The chain has TRBV12-5 and TRBJ2-1; TRBD1 matches at 8 bases. V shed 5 bases, J shed 5 bases, and the junction held 11 bases outside the gene matches. The CDR3 has 16 residues. The germline CDR1 and CDR2 sequences are LGHNT and FRNRAP. CDR3 bases: TGTGCTAGTGGTCCGGGACCGGACAGGGTTAACAATGAGCAGTTCTTC. It codes for CASGPGPDRVNNEQFF.